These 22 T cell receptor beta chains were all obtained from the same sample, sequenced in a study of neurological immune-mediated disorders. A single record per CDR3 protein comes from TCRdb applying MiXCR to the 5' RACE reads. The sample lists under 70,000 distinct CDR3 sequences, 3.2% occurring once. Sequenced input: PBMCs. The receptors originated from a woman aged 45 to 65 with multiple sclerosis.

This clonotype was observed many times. In DNA, the CDR3 is TGTGCCAGCTCACCTTCGGACAGGAGGGGGATTGGAGCTTTCTTT. It is translated as CASSPSDRRGIGAFF. The J gene is TRBJ1-1, the V gene TRBV18; 7 bases fit TRBD1. V shed 3 bases and J 10 bases; nucleotides not matched to a gene: 14. The CDR3 loop spans 15 amino acids. In germline, CDR1 is KGHSH, CDR2 LQKENI.

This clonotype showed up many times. CDR3 in DNA: TGCAGTGCTAGTTGGGGTCGCACAGATACGCAGTATTTT. It yields the protein CSASWGRTDTQYF. The chain combines TRBV20-1 with TRBJ2-3, with D unresolved. CDR1 and CDR2 from the germline V gene are DFQATT and SNEGSKA (reference sequence). This CDR3 region has 13 residues. Trimming shortened V by 3 bases and J by 1 base, and 8 bases separated the two germline ends.

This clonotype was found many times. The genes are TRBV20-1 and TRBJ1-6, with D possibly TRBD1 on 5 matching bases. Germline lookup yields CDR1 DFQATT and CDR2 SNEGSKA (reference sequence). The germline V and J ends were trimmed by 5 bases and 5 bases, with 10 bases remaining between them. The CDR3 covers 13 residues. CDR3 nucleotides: TGCAGTGCTCGAGGGGACCATAATTCACCCCTCCACTTT. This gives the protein CSARGDHNSPLHF.

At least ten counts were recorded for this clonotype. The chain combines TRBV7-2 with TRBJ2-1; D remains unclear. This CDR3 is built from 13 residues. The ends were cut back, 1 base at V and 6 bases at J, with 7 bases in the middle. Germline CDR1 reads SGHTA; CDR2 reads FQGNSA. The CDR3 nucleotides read TGTGCCAGCAGCTTAGAGCCAGTCAATGAGCAGTTCTTC. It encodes CASSLEPVNEQFF.

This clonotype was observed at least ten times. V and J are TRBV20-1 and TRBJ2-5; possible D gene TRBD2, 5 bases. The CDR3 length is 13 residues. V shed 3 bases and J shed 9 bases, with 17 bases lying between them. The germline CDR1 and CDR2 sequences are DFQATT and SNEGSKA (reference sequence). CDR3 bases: TGCAGTGCTAGCCTACCGCGGGCTTGGGCCCAGTACTTC. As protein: CSASLPRAWAQYF.

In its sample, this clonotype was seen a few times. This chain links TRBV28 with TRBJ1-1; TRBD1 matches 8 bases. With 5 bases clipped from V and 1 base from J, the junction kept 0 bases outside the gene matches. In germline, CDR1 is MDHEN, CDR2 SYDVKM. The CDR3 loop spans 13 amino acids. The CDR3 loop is CASSTGGNTEAFF. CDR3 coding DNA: TGTGCCAGCAGTACAGGGGGGAACACTGAAGCTTTCTTT.

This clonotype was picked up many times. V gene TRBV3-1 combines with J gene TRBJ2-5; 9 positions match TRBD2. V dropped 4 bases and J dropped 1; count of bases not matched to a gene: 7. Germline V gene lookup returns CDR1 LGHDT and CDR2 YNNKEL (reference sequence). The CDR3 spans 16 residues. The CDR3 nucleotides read TGTGCCAGCAGCCGGCCCCTAGCGGGGCTCCAAGAGACCCAGTACTTC. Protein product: CASSRPLAGLQETQYF.

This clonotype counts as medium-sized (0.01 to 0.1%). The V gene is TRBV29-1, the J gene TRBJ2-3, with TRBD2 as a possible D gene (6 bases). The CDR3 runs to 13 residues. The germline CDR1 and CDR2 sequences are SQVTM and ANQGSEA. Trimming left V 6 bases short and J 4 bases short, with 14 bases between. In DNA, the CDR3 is TGCAGCGTCGACGGGGGTAGGGCAGATACGCAGTATTTT. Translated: CSVDGGRADTQYF.

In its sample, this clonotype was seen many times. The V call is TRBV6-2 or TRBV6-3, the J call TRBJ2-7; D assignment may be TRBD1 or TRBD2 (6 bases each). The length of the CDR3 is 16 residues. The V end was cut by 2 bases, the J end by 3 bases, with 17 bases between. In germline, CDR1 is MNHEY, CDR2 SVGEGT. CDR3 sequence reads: CASSYMAPGADYEQYF. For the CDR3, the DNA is TGTGCCAGCAGTTACATGGCCCCGGGGGCTGACTACGAGCAGTACTTC.

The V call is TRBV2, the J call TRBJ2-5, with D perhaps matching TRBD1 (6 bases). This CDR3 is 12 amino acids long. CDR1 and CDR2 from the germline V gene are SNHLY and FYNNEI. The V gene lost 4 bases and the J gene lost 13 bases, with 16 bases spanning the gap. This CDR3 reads CASSVNGQKAYF. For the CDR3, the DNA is TGTGCCAGCAGTGTTAACGGACAGAAGGCGTACTTC.

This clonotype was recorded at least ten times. CDR3 coding DNA: TGCGCCAGCAGCTTGGGATCTAGCGACCAAGAGACCCAGTACTTC. As protein: CASSLGSSDQETQYF. The rearrangement uses TRBV5-1 and TRBJ2-5, with D perhaps matching TRBD2 (6 bases). V lost 0 bases, J lost 0 bases, and 9 bases lay in between. The CDR3 contains 15 residues. From germline, CDR1 is SGHRS and CDR2 YFSETQ.

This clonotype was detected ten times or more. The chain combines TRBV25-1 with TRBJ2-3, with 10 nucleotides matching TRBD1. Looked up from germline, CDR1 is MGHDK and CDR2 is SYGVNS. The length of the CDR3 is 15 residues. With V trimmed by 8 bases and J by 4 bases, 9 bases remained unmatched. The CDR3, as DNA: TGTGCCAGCGGAGACAGGGGGCGAGGGGCAGATACGCAGTATTTT. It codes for CASGDRGRGADTQYF. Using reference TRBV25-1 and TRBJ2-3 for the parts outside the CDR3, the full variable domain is EADIYQTPRYLVIGTGKKITLECSQTMGHDKMYWYQQDPGMELHLIHYSYGVNSTEKGDLSSESTVSRIRTEHFPLTLESARPSHTSQYLCASGDRGRGADTQYFGPGTRLTVL.

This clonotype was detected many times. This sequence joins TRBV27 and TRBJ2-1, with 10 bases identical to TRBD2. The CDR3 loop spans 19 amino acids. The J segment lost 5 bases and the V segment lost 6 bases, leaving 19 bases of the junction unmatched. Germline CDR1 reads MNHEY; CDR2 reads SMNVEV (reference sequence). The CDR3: CASSRFGLAEAPLHNEQFF. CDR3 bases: TGTGCCAGCAGCCGGTTCGGACTAGCGGAGGCCCCCCTCCACAATGAGCAGTTCTTC.

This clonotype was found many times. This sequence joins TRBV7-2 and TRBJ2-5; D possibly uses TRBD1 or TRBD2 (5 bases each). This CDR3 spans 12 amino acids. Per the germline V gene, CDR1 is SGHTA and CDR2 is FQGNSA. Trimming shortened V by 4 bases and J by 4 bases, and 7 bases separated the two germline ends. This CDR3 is CASSWDRETQYF. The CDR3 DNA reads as TGTGCCAGCAGCTGGGACCGAGAGACCCAGTACTTC. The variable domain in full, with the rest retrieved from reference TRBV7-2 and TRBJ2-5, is GAGVSQSPSNKVTEKGKDVELRCDPISGHTALYWYRQSLGQGLEFLIYFQGNSAPDKSGLPSDRFSAERTGGSVSTLTIQRTQQEDSAVYLCASSWDRETQYFGPGTRLLVL.

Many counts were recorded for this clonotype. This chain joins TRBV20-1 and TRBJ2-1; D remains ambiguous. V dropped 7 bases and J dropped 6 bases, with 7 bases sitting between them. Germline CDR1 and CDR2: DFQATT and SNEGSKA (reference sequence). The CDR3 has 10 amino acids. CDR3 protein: CSVSGNEQFF. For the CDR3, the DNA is TGCAGTGTATCCGGCAATGAGCAGTTCTTC.

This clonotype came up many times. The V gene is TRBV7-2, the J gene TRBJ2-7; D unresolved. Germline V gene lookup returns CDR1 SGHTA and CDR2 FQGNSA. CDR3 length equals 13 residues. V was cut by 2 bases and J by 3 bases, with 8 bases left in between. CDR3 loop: CASSLFRLYEQYV. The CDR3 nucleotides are TGTGCCAGCAGCTTATTCCGACTCTACGAGCAGTACGTC.

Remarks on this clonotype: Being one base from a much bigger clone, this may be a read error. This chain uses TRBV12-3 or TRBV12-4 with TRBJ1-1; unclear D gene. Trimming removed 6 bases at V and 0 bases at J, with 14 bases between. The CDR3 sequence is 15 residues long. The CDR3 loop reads CASRKSGILNTEAFF. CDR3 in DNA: TGTGCCAGCAGGAAATCGGGAATCTTGAACACTGAAGCTTTCTTT.

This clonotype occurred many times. The CDR3 is CASSKGQGLGTEAFF. CDR3 DNA: TGTGCCAGCAGCAAAGGACAGGGATTGGGCACTGAAGCTTTCTTT. V and J are TRBV3-1 and TRBJ1-1, with TRBD1 identical over 8 bases. CDR1 is LGHDT, CDR2 YNNKEL, per germline (reference sequence). Trimming at V came to 5 bases and at J to 4 bases, leaving 9 bases not matched to a gene. This CDR3 is built from 15 residues.

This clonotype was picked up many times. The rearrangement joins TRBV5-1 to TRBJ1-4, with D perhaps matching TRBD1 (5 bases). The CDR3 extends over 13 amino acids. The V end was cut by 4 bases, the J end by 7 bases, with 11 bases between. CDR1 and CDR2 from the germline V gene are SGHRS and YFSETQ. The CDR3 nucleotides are TGCGCCAGCAGCGCCCAGGGTAGTGAAAAACTGTTTTTT. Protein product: CASSAQGSEKLFF.

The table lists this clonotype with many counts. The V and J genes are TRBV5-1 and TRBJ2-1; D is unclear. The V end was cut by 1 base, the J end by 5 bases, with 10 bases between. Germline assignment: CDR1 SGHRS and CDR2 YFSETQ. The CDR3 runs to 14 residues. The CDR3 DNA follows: TGCGCCAGCAGCTTGTTGGGAACCCACAATGAGCAGTTCTTC. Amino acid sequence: CASSLLGTHNEQFF.

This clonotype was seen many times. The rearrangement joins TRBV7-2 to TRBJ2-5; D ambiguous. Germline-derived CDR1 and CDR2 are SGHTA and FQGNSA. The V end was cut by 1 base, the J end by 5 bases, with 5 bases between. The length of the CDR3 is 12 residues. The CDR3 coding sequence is TGTGCCAGCAGCTTAGTCGCCGAGACCCAGTACTTC. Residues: CASSLVAETQYF.

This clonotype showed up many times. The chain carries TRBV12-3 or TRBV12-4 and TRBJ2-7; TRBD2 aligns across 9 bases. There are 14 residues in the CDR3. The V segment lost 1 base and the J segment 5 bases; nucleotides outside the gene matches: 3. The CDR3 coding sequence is TGTGCCAGCAGTTTAGTAGCGGGAGCCCACGAGCAGTACTTC. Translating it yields CASSLVAGAHEQYF.